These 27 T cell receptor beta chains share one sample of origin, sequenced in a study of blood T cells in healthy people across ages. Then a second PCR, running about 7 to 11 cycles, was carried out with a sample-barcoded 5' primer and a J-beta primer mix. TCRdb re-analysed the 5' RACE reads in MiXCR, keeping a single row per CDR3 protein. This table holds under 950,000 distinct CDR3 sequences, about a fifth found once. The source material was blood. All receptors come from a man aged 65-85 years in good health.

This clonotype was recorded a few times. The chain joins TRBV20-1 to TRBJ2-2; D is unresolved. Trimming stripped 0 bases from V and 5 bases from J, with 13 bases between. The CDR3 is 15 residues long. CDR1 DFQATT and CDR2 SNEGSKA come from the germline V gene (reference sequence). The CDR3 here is CSARDLRLGTGELFF. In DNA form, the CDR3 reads TGCAGTGCTAGAGACCTCCGTTTGGGAACCGGGGAGCTGTTTTTT.

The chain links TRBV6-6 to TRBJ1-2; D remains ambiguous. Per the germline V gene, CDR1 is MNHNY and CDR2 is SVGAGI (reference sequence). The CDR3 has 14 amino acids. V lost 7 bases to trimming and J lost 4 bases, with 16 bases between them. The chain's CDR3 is CASNPAGGFYGYTF. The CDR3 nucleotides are TGTGCCAGCAACCCGGCGGGAGGGTTCTATGGCTACACCTTC.

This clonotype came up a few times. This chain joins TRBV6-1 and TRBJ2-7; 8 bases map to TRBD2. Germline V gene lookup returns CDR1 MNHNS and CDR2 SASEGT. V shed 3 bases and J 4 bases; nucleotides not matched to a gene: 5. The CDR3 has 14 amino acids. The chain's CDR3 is CASSEGTSIYEQYF. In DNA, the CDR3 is TGTGCCAGCAGTGAGGGGACTAGTATATACGAGCAGTACTTC.

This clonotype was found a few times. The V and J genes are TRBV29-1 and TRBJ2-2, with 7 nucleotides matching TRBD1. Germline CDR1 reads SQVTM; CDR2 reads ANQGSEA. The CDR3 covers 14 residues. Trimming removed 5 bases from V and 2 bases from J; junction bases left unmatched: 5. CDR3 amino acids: CSVMTGLNTGELFF. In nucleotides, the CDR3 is TGCAGCGTTATGACAGGGTTAAACACCGGGGAGCTGTTTTTT.

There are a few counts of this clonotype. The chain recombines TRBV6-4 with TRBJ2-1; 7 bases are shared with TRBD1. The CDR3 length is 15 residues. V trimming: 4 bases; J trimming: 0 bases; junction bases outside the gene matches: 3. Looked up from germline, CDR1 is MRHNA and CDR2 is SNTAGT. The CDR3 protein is CASSVDRDSYNEQFF. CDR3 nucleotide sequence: TGTGCCAGCAGTGTTGACAGGGACTCCTACAATGAGCAGTTCTTC.

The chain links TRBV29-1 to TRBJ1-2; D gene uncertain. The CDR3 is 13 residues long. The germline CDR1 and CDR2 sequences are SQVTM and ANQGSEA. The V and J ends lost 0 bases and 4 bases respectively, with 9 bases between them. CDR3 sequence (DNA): TGCAGCGTTGAAGATCGGCGGCCCTATGGCTACACCTTC. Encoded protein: CSVEDRRPYGYTF.

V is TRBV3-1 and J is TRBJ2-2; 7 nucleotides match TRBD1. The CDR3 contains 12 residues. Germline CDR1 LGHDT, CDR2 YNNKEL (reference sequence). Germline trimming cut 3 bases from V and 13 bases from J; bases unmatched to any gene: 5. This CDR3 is CASSQDRFRLFF. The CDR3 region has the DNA TGTGCCAGCAGCCAGGACAGGTTTCGGCTGTTTTTT.

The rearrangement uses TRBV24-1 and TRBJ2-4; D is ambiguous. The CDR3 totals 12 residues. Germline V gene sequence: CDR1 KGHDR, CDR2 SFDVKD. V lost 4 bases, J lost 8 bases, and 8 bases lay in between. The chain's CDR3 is CATSDPLDIQYF. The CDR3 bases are TGTGCCACCAGTGACCCTTTGGACATTCAGTACTTC.

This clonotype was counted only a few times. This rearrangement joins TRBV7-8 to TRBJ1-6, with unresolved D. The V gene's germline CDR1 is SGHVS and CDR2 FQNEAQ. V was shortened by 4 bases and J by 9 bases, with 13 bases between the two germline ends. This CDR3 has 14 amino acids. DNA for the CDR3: TGTGCCAGCAGCTCGGGAGGGCGGGGTTCACCCCTCCACTTT. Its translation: CASSSGGRGSPLHF.

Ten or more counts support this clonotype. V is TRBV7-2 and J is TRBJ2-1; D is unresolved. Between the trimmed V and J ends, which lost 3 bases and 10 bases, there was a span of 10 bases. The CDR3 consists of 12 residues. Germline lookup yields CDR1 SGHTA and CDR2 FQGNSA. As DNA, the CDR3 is TGTGCCAGCAGCTTTGGTCGTATCGAGCAGTTCTTC. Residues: CASSFGRIEQFF.

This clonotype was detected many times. CDR3 residues: CASSQDRGYKGLQNEQFF. The CDR3 DNA is TGCGCCAGCAGCCAAGATAGAGGGTATAAGGGACTCCAGAATGAGCAGTTCTTC. The genes are TRBV4-3 and TRBJ2-1; D perhaps matches TRBD2 (6 bases). Trimming removed 0 bases at V and 7 bases at J, with 22 bases between. Germline values: CDR1 LGHNA, CDR2 YSLEER. CDR3 length: 18 amino acids.

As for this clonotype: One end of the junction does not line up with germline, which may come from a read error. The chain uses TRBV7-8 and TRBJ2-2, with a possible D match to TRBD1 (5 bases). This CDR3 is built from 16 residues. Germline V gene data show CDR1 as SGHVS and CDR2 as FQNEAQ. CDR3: CASSLSIAGNIGELFF. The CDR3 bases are TGTGCCAGCAGCTTAAGCATTGCAGGGAACATCGGGGAGCTGTTTTTT. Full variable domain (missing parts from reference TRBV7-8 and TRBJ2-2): GAGVSQSPRYKVAKRGQDVALRCDPISGHVSLFWYQQALGQGPEFLTYFQNEAQLDKSGLPSDRFFAERPEGSVSTLKIQRTQQEDSAVYLCASSLSIAGNIGELFFGEGSRLTVL.

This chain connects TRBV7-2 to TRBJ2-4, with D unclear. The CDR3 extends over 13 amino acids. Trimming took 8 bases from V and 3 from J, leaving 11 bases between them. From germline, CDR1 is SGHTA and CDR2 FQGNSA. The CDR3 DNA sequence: TGTGCCAGCTCTGGTCTGGTCAAAAACATTCAGTACTTC. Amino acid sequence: CASSGLVKNIQYF.

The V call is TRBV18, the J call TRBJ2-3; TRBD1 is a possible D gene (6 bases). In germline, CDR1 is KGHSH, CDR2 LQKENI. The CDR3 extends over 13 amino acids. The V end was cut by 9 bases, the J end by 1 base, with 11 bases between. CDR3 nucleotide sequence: TGTGCCAGTGGGACACTGGGCACAGATACGCAGTATTTT. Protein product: CASGTLGTDTQYF.

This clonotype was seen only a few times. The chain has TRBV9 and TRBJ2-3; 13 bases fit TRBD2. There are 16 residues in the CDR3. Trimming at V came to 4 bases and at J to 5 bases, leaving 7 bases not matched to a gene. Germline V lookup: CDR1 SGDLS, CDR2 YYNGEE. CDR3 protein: CASSPRTSGGKDTQYF. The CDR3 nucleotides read TGTGCCAGCAGCCCCCGGACTAGCGGGGGAAAAGATACGCAGTATTTT.

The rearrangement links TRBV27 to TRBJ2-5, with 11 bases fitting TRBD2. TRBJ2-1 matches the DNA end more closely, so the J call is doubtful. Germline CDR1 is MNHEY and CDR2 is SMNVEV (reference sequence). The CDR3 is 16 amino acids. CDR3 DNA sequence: TGTGCCAGCAGAAAGCCGGGACTAGCGGAATACAATGAGCAGTTCTTC. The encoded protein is CASRKPGLAEYNEQFF.

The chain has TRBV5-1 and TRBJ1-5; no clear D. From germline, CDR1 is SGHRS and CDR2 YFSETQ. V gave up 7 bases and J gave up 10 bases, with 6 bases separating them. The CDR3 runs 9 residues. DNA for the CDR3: TGCGCCAGCCTTCGCCCCCAGCATTTT. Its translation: CASLRPQHF.

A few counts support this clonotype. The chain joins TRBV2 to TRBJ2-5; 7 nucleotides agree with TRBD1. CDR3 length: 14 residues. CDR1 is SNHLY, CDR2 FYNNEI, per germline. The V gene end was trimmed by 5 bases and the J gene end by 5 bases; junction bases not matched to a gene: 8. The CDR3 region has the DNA TGTGCCAGCAGTATACAGGGGATTCGTGAGACCCAGTACTTC. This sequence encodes CASSIQGIRETQYF.

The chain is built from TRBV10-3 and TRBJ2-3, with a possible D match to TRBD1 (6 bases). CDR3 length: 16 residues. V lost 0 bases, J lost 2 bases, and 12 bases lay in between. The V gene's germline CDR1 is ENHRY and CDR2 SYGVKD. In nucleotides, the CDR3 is TGTGCCATCAGTGAGTCGGGGGCTTTCCCCACAGATACGCAGTATTTT. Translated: CAISESGAFPTDTQYF.

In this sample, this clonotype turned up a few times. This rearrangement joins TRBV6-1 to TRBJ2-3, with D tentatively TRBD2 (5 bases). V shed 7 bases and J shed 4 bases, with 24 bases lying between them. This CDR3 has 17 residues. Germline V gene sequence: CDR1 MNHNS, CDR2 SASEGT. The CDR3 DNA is TGTGCCAGCAAGCTCCTAAACCAGAGGGAACTTCCAGATACGCAGTATTTT. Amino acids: CASKLLNQRELPDTQYF.

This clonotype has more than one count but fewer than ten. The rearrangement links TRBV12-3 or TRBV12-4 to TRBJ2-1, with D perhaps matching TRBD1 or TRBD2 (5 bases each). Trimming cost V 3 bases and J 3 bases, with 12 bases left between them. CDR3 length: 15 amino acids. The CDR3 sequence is CASSFVSGLYNEQFF. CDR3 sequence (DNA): TGTGCCAGCAGTTTCGTCTCGGGGCTCTACAATGAGCAGTTCTTC.

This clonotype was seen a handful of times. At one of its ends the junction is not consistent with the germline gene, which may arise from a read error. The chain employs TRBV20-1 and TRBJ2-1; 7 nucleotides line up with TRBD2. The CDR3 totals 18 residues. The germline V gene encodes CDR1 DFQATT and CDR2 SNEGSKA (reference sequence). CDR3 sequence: CSARDYSGTGGSYNEQFF. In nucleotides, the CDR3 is TGTAGTGCTAGAGATTACAGCGGGACGGGAGGCTCCTACAATGAGCAGTTCTTC.

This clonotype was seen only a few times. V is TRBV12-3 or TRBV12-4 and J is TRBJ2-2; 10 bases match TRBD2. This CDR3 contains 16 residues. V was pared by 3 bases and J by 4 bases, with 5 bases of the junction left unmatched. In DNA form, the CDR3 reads TGTGCCAGCAGTTTCCTAGCGGGAGCGTTCACCGGGGAGCTGTTTTTT. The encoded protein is CASSFLAGAFTGELFF.

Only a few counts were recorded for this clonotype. The CDR3 sequence: CASRKETAYNEQFF. CDR3 DNA sequence: TGCGCCAGCAGAAAAGAGACTGCATACAATGAGCAGTTCTTC. The chain is built from TRBV5-1 and TRBJ2-1; no firm D call. Germline CDR1 and CDR2: SGHRS and YFSETQ. The V end lost 5 bases, the J end lost 4 bases, and 13 bases lay between the germline ends. The CDR3 totals 14 residues. Full variable domain (remainder filled in from reference TRBV5-1 and TRBJ2-1): KAGVTQTPRYLIKTRGQQVTLSCSPISGHRSVSWYQQTPGQGLQFLFEYFSETQRNKGNFPGRFSGRQFSNSRSEMNVSTLELGDSALYLCASRKETAYNEQFFGPGTRLTVL.

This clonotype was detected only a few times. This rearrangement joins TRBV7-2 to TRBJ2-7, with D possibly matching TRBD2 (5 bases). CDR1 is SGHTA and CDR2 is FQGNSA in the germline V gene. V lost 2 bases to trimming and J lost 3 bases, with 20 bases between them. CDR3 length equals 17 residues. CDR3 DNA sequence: TGTGCCAGCAGCTTAAGGGCAGCAGACGGGATACACTACGAGCAGTACGTC. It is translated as CASSLRAADGIHYEQYV.

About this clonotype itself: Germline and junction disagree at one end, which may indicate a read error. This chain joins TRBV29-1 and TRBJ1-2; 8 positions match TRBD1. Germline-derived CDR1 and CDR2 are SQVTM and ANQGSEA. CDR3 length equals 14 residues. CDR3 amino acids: CSGGPGQGDYGYIF. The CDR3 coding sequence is TGCAGCGGTGGTCCCGGACAGGGAGACTATGGCTACATCTTC. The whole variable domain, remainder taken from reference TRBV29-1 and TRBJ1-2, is SAVISQKPSRDICQRGTSLTIQCQVDSQVTMMFWYRQQPGQSLTLIATANQGSEATYESGFVIDKFPISRPNLTFSTLTVSNMSPEDSSIYLCSGGPGQGDYGYIFGSGTRLTVV.

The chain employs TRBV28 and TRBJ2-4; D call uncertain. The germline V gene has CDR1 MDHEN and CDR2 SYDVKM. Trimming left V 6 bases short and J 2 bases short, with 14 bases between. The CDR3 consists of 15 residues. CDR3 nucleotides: TGTGCCAGCAGCCCCCGTGGTTCCTCCAAAAACATTCAGTACTTC. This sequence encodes CASSPRGSSKNIQYF.